Included here is one T cell receptor (beta chain) sequence, with context. Antigen unknown. The data originate from a study of T cells in localized non-small cell lung cancer. Regarding the study as a whole: As only one tumor region underwent sequencing, heterogeneity remains possible. Among the tissues sampled, uninvolved adjacent lung had the highest T cell clonality, above tumor.

Sequencing was performed with immunoSEQ multiplex PCR; in TCRdb, only in-frame clones are kept and a portion is missing. The sample has tens of thousands of clones, approximately 90% seen once. This receptor was identified in a woman aged 35-75 years with stage I squamous cell lung carcinoma. The specimen comprised peripheral blood, sampled before any cancer treatment.

The CDR3 DNA sequence: TGTGCCAGCAGCTTAGCGAGTGGGCAAAGGGAGCAGTTCTTC. The encoded protein is CASSLASGQREQFF. V usage is TRBV7-8 and J usage is TRBJ2-1; D gene uncertain. V lost 0 bases, J lost 10 bases, and 13 bases lay in between. Germline lookup yields CDR1 SGHVS and CDR2 FQNEAQ. This CDR3 has 14 amino acids.